Presented here are 30 T cell receptor beta chains from one specimen sequenced in a study of T cells in Graves' hyperthyroidism and ophthalmopathy. TCR beta CDR3 regions were amplified from RNA transcripts. First-round RT-PCR of the TCR CDR3 relied on the HTBI primer set. Via MiXCR, TCRdb re-called the multiplex PCR reads, giving one row per CDR3 protein. The sample contains around 700,000 distinct CDR3 sequences, about a third of which appear only once. Sample: blood. The receptors derive from a woman between 35 and 50 years old with Graves' hyperthyroidism.

This clonotype was detected many times. The chain has TRBV7-2 and TRBJ1-4; a weak D match, TRBD1 (6 bases). Trimming stripped 8 bases from V and 0 bases from J, with 13 bases between. The CDR3 loop spans 15 amino acids. The V gene's germline CDR1 is SGHTA and CDR2 FQGNSA. This CDR3 is CASAQRGSTNEKLFF. Here the CDR3 DNA reads TGTGCCAGCGCTCAGAGGGGGTCAACTAATGAAAAACTGTTTTTT.

Turning to this clonotype: Possible read error: a much larger clone is one base away. This chain connects TRBV7-2 to TRBJ1-6; no firm D call. Trimming removed 6 bases at V and 6 bases at J, with 12 bases between. The CDR3 sequence is 14 residues long. Germline values: CDR1 SGHTA, CDR2 FQGNSA. The CDR3 DNA sequence: TGTGCCAGCAGTCGGGCCCCACCTAATTCACCCCTCCACTTT. It yields the protein CASSRAPPNSPLHF.

This clonotype was found a few times. The gene calls are TRBV27 and TRBJ1-2; 10 bases match TRBD1. There are 14 residues in the CDR3. Germline V gene data show CDR1 as MNHEY and CDR2 as SMNVEV (reference sequence). With V trimmed by 6 bases and J by 3 bases, 4 bases remained unmatched. The CDR3 sequence: CASRGQGWDYGYTF. In DNA form, the CDR3 reads TGTGCCAGCAGGGGACAGGGGTGGGACTATGGCTACACCTTC.

This clonotype was recorded once. The gene calls are TRBV29-1 and TRBJ2-7; the D is unclear. This CDR3 is built from 10 residues. Germline CDR1 SQVTM, CDR2 ANQGSEA. Between the trimmed V and J ends, which lost 8 bases and 5 bases, there was a span of 10 bases. Here the CDR3 reads CSLDRNEQYF. The CDR3 DNA reads TGCAGCTTGGACCGTAACGAGCAGTACTTC.

V usage is TRBV10-2 and J usage is TRBJ2-3; TRBD2 matches at 10 bases. Unmatched junction bases numbered 4, after V lost 3 bases and J lost 4 bases. CDR3 length: 15 residues. From germline, CDR1 is WSHSY and CDR2 SAAADI. The CDR3 spells CASSDSGRRSDTQYF. CDR3 DNA sequence: TGCGCCAGCAGTGATAGCGGGAGGCGGTCAGATACGCAGTATTTT.

This clonotype occurred many times. This chain uses TRBV5-4 with TRBJ2-7, with 8 bases matching TRBD1. This CDR3 spans 14 amino acids. Germline loops: CDR1 SGHNT, CDR2 YYREEE (reference sequence). Germline trimming cut 2 bases from V and 2 bases from J; bases unmatched to any gene: 3. The CDR3 protein is CASSLDRGTYEQYF. The CDR3 nucleotides are TGTGCCAGCAGCTTAGACAGGGGCACCTACGAGCAGTACTTC.

V gene TRBV11-3 combines with J gene TRBJ1-2; tentative D call: TRBD1 (5 bases). The length of the CDR3 is 13 residues. The germline V and J ends were trimmed by 4 bases and 4 bases, with 10 bases remaining between them. CDR1 and CDR2 (germline): SGHNT, YENEEA. CDR3 DNA sequence: TGTGCCAGCAGCTGGAGGGGTTCCTATGGCTACACCTTC. Its translation: CASSWRGSYGYTF.

The chain joins TRBV29-1 to TRBJ2-5, with D perhaps matching TRBD1 (6 bases). The J call is in doubt because the DNA end fits TRBJ2-1 better. Per the germline V gene, CDR1 is SQVTM and CDR2 is ANQGSEA. The CDR3 runs 14 residues. CDR3 sequence: CSVESRQEDNEQFF. CDR3 nucleotide sequence: TGCAGCGTTGAGTCGAGACAGGAGGACAATGAGCAGTTCTTC.

This clonotype has a handful of counts. This chain links TRBV7-9 with TRBJ2-2; 9 bases map to TRBD2. The CDR3 is 15 amino acids. With 4 bases clipped from V and 5 bases from J, the junction kept 5 bases outside the gene matches. CDR1 SEHNR and CDR2 FQNEAQ come from the germline V gene (reference sequence). CDR3 in amino acids: CASSSLAGNTGELFF. DNA of the CDR3: TGTGCCAGCAGCTCGCTAGCGGGAAATACCGGGGAGCTGTTTTTT.

This clonotype was seen many times. This CDR3 reads CASSTSITGYEQYF. The CDR3, as DNA: TGTGCCAGTAGTACATCAATCACAGGGTACGAGCAGTACTTC. The genes are TRBV19 and TRBJ2-7, with D perhaps TRBD1 (6 bases). CDR1 is LNHDA and CDR2 is SQIVND in the germline V gene (reference sequence). V lost 4 bases and J lost 4, with 14 bases in between. The CDR3 spans 14 residues.

About this clonotype itself: A much larger clone lies a single base off, so this may be a read error. The chain recombines TRBV7-2 with TRBJ1-2; 7 nucleotides line up with TRBD1. Unmatched junction bases numbered 5, after V lost 5 bases and J lost 2 bases. The CDR3 has 14 amino acids. CDR1 is SGHTA, CDR2 FQGNSA, per germline. CDR3 amino acids: CASSHGTANYGYTF. The CDR3 DNA reads TGTGCCAGCAGCCACGGGACAGCGAACTATGGCTACACCTTC.

The sample holds many counts of this clonotype. This rearrangement joins TRBV20-1 to TRBJ1-1, with D tentatively TRBD1 (6 bases). Germline V gene lookup returns CDR1 DFQATT and CDR2 SNEGSKA (reference sequence). The germline V and J ends were trimmed by 3 bases and 4 bases, with 15 bases remaining between them. CDR3 length: 14 amino acids. The CDR3 reads CSASPQVGGTEAFF. As DNA, the CDR3 is TGCAGTGCTAGCCCCCAAGTAGGGGGCACTGAAGCTTTCTTT.

V gene TRBV4-3 combines with J gene TRBJ2-7; D uncertain. Per the germline V gene, CDR1 is LGHNA and CDR2 is YSLEER. CDR3 length equals 14 residues. Trimming shortened V by 2 bases and J by 6 bases, and 14 bases separated the two germline ends. CDR3 residues: CASSQSRVSPEQYF. The CDR3 DNA sequence: TGCGCCAGCAGCCAAAGCCGGGTTTCTCCCGAGCAGTACTTC.

This clonotype has more than one count but fewer than ten. This chain uses TRBV5-8 with TRBJ1-1, with 12 bases that match TRBD1. Trimming at V came to 4 bases and at J to 4 bases, leaving 5 bases not matched to a gene. Germline V gives CDR1 SGHTS, CDR2 YDEGEE. The CDR3 runs to 15 residues. CDR3 coding DNA: TGTGCCAGCAGCCCCGGGACAGGGGGCGTCACTGAAGCTTTCTTT. Translation: CASSPGTGGVTEAFF. Variable domain in full (rest from reference TRBV5-8 and TRBJ1-1): EAGVTQSPTHLIKTRGQQATLRCSPISGHTSVYWYQQALGLGLQFLLWYDEGEERNRGNFPPRFSGRQFPNYSSELNVNALELEDSALYLCASSPGTGGVTEAFFGQGTRLTVV.

In the case of this clonotype: A junction boundary mismatches the germline segment, possibly from a read error. The chain couples TRBV10-2 to TRBJ2-3; D is undetermined. The CDR3 consists of 13 residues. Germline CDR1 is WSHSY and CDR2 is SAAADI. CDR3 sequence: CASSGKIGDTQYF. The CDR3 bases are TGTGCCAGCAGTGGAAAAATCGGCGATACGCAGTATTTT.

Only one count was recorded for this clonotype. This may be a read error: a much more frequent sequence differs by one nucleotide. The gene calls are TRBV11-2 and TRBJ2-7; no clear D. This CDR3 is 14 amino acids long. Germline loops: CDR1 SGHAT, CDR2 FQNNGV. The CDR3 DNA reads TGTGCCAACAGCTTAGATACTGTACCCTACGAGCAGTACTTC. Translating gives CANSLDTVPYEQYF. The complete variable domain, with remaining parts taken from reference TRBV11-2 and TRBJ2-7, reads EAGVAQSPRYKIIEKRQSVAFWCNPISGHATLYWYQQILGQGPKLLIQFQNNGVVDDSQLPKDRFSAERLKGVDSTLKIQPAKLEDSAVYLCANSLDTVPYEQYFGPGTRLTVT.

Comments on this clonotype: It may be a read error: a sequence one base away is much more abundant. The chain combines TRBV11-2 with TRBJ2-5; 9 bases are shared with TRBD2. The CDR3 is 15 residues long. Germline CDR1 reads SGHAT; CDR2 reads FQNNGV. For the CDR3, the DNA is TGTGCCAGCAGCCAGTGGGGCGGGGGGGTTCGTACCCGGTACTTC. Protein sequence: CASSQWGGGVRTRYF.

Concerning this clonotype itself: At one end the junction does not follow the germline gene, possibly because of a read error. Here the CDR3 reads CASSGGLAGNTVYF. CDR3 nucleotide sequence: TGTGCCAGCAGTGGGGGCCTCGCTGGAAACACCGTATATTTT. The J gene is TRBJ1-3, the V gene TRBV9, with D perhaps matching TRBD1 (6 bases). This CDR3 contains 14 residues. Looked up from germline, CDR1 is SGDLS and CDR2 is YYNGEE.

This clonotype was counted only a few times. The chain employs TRBV7-9 and TRBJ2-7; 8 bases fit TRBD2. The DNA end is a closer match to TRBJ2-1, so the J assignment may be wrong. The CDR3 spans 15 residues. Germline V gene sequence: CDR1 SEHNR, CDR2 FQNEAQ (reference sequence). DNA of the CDR3: TGTGCCAGCAGCTTATTGGGCGGGAGGCGCGATGAGCAGTTCTTC. This sequence encodes CASSLLGGRRDEQFF.

CDR3 nucleotide sequence: TGCGCCAGCAGCCAAGAGAGGGGGCAGGTCTATAATTCACCCCTCCACTTT. Residues: CASSQERGQVYNSPLHF. The chain recombines TRBV4-3 with TRBJ1-6, with 7 bases lining up with TRBD1. The V gene's germline CDR1 is LGHNA and CDR2 YSLEER. The J segment lost 3 bases and the V segment lost 0 bases, leaving 5 bases of the junction unmatched. CDR3 length: 17 amino acids.

In the case of this clonotype: This may be a read error, as it is one base from a much larger clone. The chain employs TRBV19 and TRBJ1-1; 8 bases match TRBD1. The CDR3 consists of 15 residues. Germline V CDR1 and CDR2: LNHDA, SQIVND (reference sequence). V lost 7 bases, J lost 4 bases, and 11 bases stayed unmatched. CDR3: CASTPGDRTSTEAFF. CDR3 in DNA: TGTGCCAGTACCCCTGGGGACAGGACGAGCACTGAAGCTTTCTTT.

On this clonotype: Being one base from a much bigger clone, this may be a read error. V usage is TRBV10-3 and J usage is TRBJ2-5; 7 nucleotides match TRBD1. Trimming at V came to 5 bases and at J to 5 bases, leaving 5 bases not matched to a gene. This CDR3 spans 13 amino acids. Looked up from germline, CDR1 is ENHRY and CDR2 is SYGVKD. The CDR3 bases are TGTGCCATCAGTTTCAGGGGGTGGGAGACCCAGTACTTC. Protein product: CAISFRGWETQYF.

This clonotype was recorded once. The genes are TRBV29-1 and TRBJ2-5; D might be TRBD1 or TRBD2, each matching 5 bases. Trimming cost V 4 bases and J 9 bases, with 15 bases left between them. This CDR3 contains 12 residues. Germline V gene lookup returns CDR1 SQVTM and CDR2 ANQGSEA. CDR3 loop: CSVGRQGVAQYF. CDR3 nucleotides: TGCAGCGTTGGTCGGCAGGGAGTCGCCCAGTACTTC.

This clonotype was seen repeatedly, ten times or more. The chain uses TRBV7-2 and TRBJ2-7, with D possibly being TRBD2 (6 bases). Germline V gene lookup returns CDR1 SGHTA and CDR2 FQGNSA. The CDR3 has 14 residues. V was clipped by 10 bases and J by 6 bases, with 22 bases between them. CDR3 loop: CATARGIASPEQYF. The CDR3 nucleotides are TGTGCCACCGCTCGGGGGATCGCGTCTCCCGAGCAGTACTTC.

This clonotype was observed many times. The chain couples TRBV7-9 to TRBJ1-3; no firm D call. Deletions cut 8 bases from V and 0 bases from J, with 11 bases between. The germline V gene encodes CDR1 SEHNR and CDR2 FQNEAQ (reference sequence). The CDR3 extends over 14 amino acids. The CDR3 region is CASGDPNSGNTIYF. The CDR3 DNA is TGTGCCAGCGGGGATCCAAACTCTGGAAACACCATATATTTT.

This clonotype was counted a few times. This chain uses TRBV12-3 or TRBV12-4 with TRBJ1-4, with 8 bases fitting TRBD1. The CDR3 is 13 residues long. V dropped 4 bases and J dropped 8; count of bases not matched to a gene: 3. Here the CDR3 DNA reads TGTGCCAGCAGTTCAGGGGGCAAGGAAAAACTGTTTTTT. It specifies CASSSGGKEKLFF.

This clonotype came up many times. The gene calls are TRBV29-1 and TRBJ1-4; D gene ambiguous. Trimming stripped 4 bases from V and 8 bases from J, with 8 bases between. Germline CDR1 and CDR2: SQVTM and ANQGSEA. The CDR3 spans 11 residues. The CDR3: CSVAVSEKLFF. DNA of the CDR3: TGCAGCGTTGCGGTTTCAGAAAAACTGTTTTTT. The variable domain in full, with the rest retrieved from reference TRBV29-1 and TRBJ1-4, is SAVISQKPSRDICQRGTSLTIQCQVDSQVTMMFWYRQQPGQSLTLIATANQGSEATYESGFVIDKFPISRPNLTFSTLTVSNMSPEDSSIYLCSVAVSEKLFFGSGTQLSVL.

This clonotype has a handful of counts. The rearrangement uses TRBV7-3 and TRBJ2-5; the match to TRBD1 covers 10 bases. V was clipped by 7 bases and J by 5 bases; unmatched bases: 7. The germline CDR1 and CDR2 sequences are SGHTA and FQGTGA. The CDR3 totals 14 residues. CDR3 protein: CASKPDRGGETQYF. As DNA, the CDR3 is TGTGCCAGCAAACCGGACAGGGGGGGGGAGACCCAGTACTTC.

This chain connects TRBV6-6 to TRBJ2-2; D could derive from TRBD1 or TRBD2 (6 bases each). Germline V gene data show CDR1 as MNHNY and CDR2 as SVGAGI (reference sequence). V shed 6 bases and J shed 7 bases, with 15 bases lying between them. The CDR3 spans 14 residues. The CDR3 region has the DNA TGTGCCAGCAGAAATAGGGGGGACAACGGGGAGCTGTTTTTT. This translates into CASRNRGDNGELFF.

The chain uses TRBV11-2 and TRBJ2-5; perhaps TRBD2 as D (5 bases). V was shortened by 5 bases and J by 7 bases, with 20 bases between the two germline ends. Germline CDR1 is SGHAT and CDR2 is FQNNGV. CDR3 length: 15 residues. The CDR3 bases are TGTGCCAGCAGCCAGGACCTAGGAGGTATGAGGACCCAGTACTTC. Translation gives CASSQDLGGMRTQYF.